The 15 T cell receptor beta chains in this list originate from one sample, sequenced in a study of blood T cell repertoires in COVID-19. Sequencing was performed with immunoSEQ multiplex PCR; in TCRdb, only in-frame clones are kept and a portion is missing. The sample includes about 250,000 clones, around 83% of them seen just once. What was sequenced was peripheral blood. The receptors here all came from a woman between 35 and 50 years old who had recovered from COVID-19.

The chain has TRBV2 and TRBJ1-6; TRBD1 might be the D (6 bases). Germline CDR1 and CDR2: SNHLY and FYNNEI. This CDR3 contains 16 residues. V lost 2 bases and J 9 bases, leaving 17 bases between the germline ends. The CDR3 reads CASSERARGIGSPLHF. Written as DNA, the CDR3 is TGTGCCAGCAGTGAAAGGGCCAGGGGCATAGGTTCACCCCTCCACTTT.

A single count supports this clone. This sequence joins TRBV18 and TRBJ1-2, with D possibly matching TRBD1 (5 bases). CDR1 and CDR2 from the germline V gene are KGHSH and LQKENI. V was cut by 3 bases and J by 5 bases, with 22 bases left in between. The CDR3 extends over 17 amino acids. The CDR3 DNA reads TGTGCCAGCTCACCGACTGTTTTGCAGGGCTCGGAGTATGGCTACACCTTC. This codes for CASSPTVLQGSEYGYTF. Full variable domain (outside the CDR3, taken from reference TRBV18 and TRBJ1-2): NAGVMQNPRHLVRRRGQEARLRCSPMKGHSHVYWYRQLPEEGLKFMVYLQKENIIDESGMPKERFSAEFPKEGPSILRIQQVVRGDSAAYFCASSPTVLQGSEYGYTFGSGTRLTVV.

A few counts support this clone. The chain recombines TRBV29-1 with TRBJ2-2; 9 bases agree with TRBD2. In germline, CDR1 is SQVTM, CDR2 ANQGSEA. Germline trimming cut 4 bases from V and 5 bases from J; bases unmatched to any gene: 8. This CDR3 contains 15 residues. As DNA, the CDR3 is TGCAGCGTTGTTATAGCGGGGGTGGATACCGGGGAGCTGTTTTTT. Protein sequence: CSVVIAGVDTGELFF.

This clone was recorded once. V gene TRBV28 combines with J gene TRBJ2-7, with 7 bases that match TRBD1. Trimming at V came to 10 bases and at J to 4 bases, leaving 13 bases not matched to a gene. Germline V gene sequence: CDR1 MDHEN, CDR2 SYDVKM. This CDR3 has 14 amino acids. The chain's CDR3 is CAITPGDRDYEQYF. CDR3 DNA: TGTGCCATAACCCCCGGCGACAGGGATTACGAGCAGTACTTC. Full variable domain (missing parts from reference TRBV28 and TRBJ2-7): DVKVTQSSRYLVKRTGEKVFLECVQDMDHENMFWYRQDPGLGLRLIYFSYDVKMKEKGDIPEGYSVSREKKERFSLILESASTNQTSMYLCAITPGDRDYEQYFGPGTRLTVT.

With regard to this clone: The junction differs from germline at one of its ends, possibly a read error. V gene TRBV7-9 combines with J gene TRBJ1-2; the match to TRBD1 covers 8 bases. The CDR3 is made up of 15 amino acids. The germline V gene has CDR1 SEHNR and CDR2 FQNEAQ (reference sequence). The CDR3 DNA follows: TGTGCCAGCAGCTTAGCGAGGATAGGGGACAGGAGACCCGTATTT. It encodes CASSLARIGDRRPVF.

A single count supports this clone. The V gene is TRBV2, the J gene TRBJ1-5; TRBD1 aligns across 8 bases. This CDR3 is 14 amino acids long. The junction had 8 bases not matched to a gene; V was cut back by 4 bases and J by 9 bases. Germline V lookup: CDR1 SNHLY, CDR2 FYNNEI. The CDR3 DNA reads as TGTGCCAGCAGTGTCGGGCAGGGGGCAAGGCCCCAGCATTTT. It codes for CASSVGQGARPQHF.

In DNA, the CDR3 is TGTGCCATCAGTGAGTCCAGGACAGGGTACTACGAGCAGTACTTC. Translating gives CAISESRTGYYEQYF. V is TRBV10-3 and J is TRBJ2-7; 8 positions match TRBD1. The ends lost 0 bases at V and 3 bases at J; junction bases unmatched: 4. This CDR3 has 15 residues. Germline values: CDR1 ENHRY, CDR2 SYGVKD.

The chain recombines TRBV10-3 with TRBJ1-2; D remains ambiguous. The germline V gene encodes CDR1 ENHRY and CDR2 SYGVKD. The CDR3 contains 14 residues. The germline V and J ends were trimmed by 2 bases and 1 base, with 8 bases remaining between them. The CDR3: CAISEQNINYGYTF. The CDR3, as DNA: TGTGCCATCAGTGAGCAGAATATTAACTATGGCTACACCTTC.

The CDR3 bases are TGTGCCAGCAGTGAATGGACTTTGTCCTACTTC. Translation gives CASSEWTLSYF. V and J are TRBV6-1 and TRBJ2-7; D may be TRBD2 (5 bases). Germline loops: CDR1 MNHNS, CDR2 SASEGT. The CDR3 has 11 residues. V was cut by 2 bases and J by 13 bases, with 12 bases left in between.

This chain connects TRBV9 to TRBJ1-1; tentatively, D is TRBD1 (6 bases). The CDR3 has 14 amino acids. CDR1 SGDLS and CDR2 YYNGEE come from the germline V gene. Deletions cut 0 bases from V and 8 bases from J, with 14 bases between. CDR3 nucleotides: TGTGCCAGCAGCGTAGACCCAGGGGTCAGGGAAGCTTTCTTT. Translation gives CASSVDPGVREAFF.

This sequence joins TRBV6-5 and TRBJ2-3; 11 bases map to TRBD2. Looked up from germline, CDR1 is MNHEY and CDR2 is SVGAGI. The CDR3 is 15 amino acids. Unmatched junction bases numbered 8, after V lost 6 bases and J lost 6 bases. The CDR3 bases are TGTGCCAGCAGCCGTAGCGGGGGGGCCCCGGATACGCAGTATTTT. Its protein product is CASSRSGGAPDTQYF.

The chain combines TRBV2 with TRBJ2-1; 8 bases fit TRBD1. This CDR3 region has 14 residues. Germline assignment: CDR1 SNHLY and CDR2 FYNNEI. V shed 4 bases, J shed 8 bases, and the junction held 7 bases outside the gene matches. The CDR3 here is CASSGQGADHEQFF. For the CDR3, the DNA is TGTGCCAGCAGTGGTCAGGGGGCTGATCATGAGCAGTTCTTC.

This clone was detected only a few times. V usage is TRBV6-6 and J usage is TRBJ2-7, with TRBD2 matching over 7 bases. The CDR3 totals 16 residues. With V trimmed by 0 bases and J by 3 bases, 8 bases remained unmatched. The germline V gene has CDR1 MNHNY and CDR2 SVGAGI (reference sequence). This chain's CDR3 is CASSYSGGPANYEQYF. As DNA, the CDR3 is TGTGCCAGCAGTTACTCGGGAGGGCCCGCAAACTACGAGCAGTACTTC.

CDR3 sequence: CASRGSGVESDGYTF. DNA for the CDR3: TGTGCCAGCAGAGGATCAGGGGTGGAGTCGGATGGCTACACCTTC. The gene calls are TRBV2 and TRBJ1-2; tentatively, D is TRBD1 (6 bases). V was clipped by 6 bases and J by 6 bases, with 20 bases between them. The CDR3 has 15 amino acids. From germline, CDR1 is SNHLY and CDR2 FYNNEI.

The CDR3 loop reads CASSLTVGRDTQYF. For the CDR3, the DNA is TGTGCCAGCAGCTTGACAGTGGGGAGGGATACGCAGTATTTT. The V call is TRBV5-6, the J call TRBJ2-3; the D gene is possibly TRBD2 (6 bases). Germline CDR1 and CDR2: SGHDT and YYEEEE. V was cut by 1 base and J by 6 bases, with 12 bases left in between. The CDR3 is 14 residues long.